What follows is one T cell receptor (beta chain) and its context. As yet, its antigen is unknown. It may be a read error: a sequence one base away is much more abundant. The three twin pairs were reared together, likely meeting the same infections. This record comes from a study of identical twins' blood T cells. Study-wide findings and caveats: Top TCRbeta clonotypes were shared more with twin than unrelated donors.

TCRdb re-analysed the 5' RACE reads in MiXCR, keeping a single row per CDR3 protein. The data contain roughly 380,000 distinct CDR3 sequences, over 25% of them seen just once; the ten biggest clones take up 5.5% to 7%. The CDR3 has 11 residues. Germline CDR1 is SQVTM and CDR2 is ANQGSEA. This sequence originates from a woman aged 18 to 55 in good health. The V call is TRBV29-1, the J call TRBJ2-7; D possibly corresponds to TRBD1 (6 bases). Material: PBMCs. This chain's CDR3 is CRVGDNYEQYF. CDR3 nucleotide sequence: TGCAGGGTTGGGGACAACTACGAGCAGTACTTC.